Listed below are T cell receptor beta chains from one sample, sequenced in a study of sequential checkpoint blockade in melanoma. TCRdb keeps only in-frame clones here, not all; method: immunoSEQ multiplex PCR. Altogether roughly 12,000 clones are present, 60% to 80% being singletons, with the ten largest covering under 60%. The starting material was CD8+ T cells sorted from blood (inferred from file names), obtained from a patient given nivolumab and ipilimumab in sequence. The receptors come from a human donor with melanoma. Both conserved end residues are part of each CDR3. D genes are given only for firm matches. A row's size may be missing; if present it is once, few, many or a size class.

J	size	D	V	CDR3	DNA
TRBJ2-7	.	.	TRBV4-1	CASSQGSLSDEQYF	TGCGCCAGCAGCCAAGGCTCCCTTAGTGACGAGCAGTACTTC
TRBJ1-2	few	TRBD1	TRBV6-6	CASSSGGDGYTF	TGTGCCAGCAGTTCAGGGGGAGATGGCTACACCTTC
TRBJ1-5	few	.	TRBV5-6	CASSFGIPGQPQHF	TGTGCCAGCAGCTTCGGGATCCCGGGGCAGCCCCAGCATTTT
TRBJ2-5	.	.	TRBV15	CATSRPRRETQYF	TGTGCCACCAGCAGACCCAGGAGGGAGACCCAGTACTTC
TRBJ2-7	.	TRBD1	TRBV4-1	CASRGQQGAKYF	TGCGCCAGCAGGGGCCAACAGGGGGCGAAGTACTTC
TRBJ2-1	.	.	TRBV2	CASAAPRGYNEQFF	TGTGCCAGCGCGGCCCCCCGGGGTTACAATGAGCAGTTCTTC
TRBJ2-7	.	.	TRBV28	CASRGTEGVSYEQYF	TGTGCCAGCAGGGGTACAGAGGGGGTTTCCTACGAGCAGTACTTC
TRBJ2-7	.	.	TRBV19	CASSIGVAYEQYF	TGTGCCAGTAGTATCGGGGTAGCCTACGAGCAGTACTTC
TRBJ2-7	.	.	TRBV7-9	CASSAQITYEQYF	TGTGCCAGCAGCGCTCAGATTACCTACGAGCAGTACTTC
TRBJ2-7	.	TRBD1	TRBV27	CASSLAGTDSYEQYF	TGTGCCAGCAGCCTGGCCGGGACAGATTCCTACGAGCAGTACTTC
TRBJ2-7	few	TRBD1	TRBV13	CASSQDSWAGGYEQYF	TGTGCCAGCAGCCAAGATTCGTGGGCAGGGGGCTACGAGCAGTACTTC
TRBJ1-3	.	.	TRBV6-6	CASMSGNHYSGNTIYF	TGTGCCAGCATGTCGGGGAATCACTACTCTGGAAACACCATATATTTT
TRBJ1-4	.	.	TRBV2	CASSPDRFSTNEKLFF	TGTGCCAGCAGTCCAGACAGGTTTTCAACTAATGAAAAACTGTTTTTT
TRBJ1-1	once	.	TRBV9	CASSVGAGMNTEAFF	TGTGCCAGCAGCGTAGGAGCGGGAATGAACACTGAAGCTTTCTTT
TRBJ2-3	.	TRBD1	TRBV28	CASSLNPGQGTDTQYF	TGTGCCAGCAGTTTAAATCCGGGACAGGGGACAGATACGCAGTATTTT
TRBJ2-1	.	.	TRBV25-1	CASSESGGVAPYNEQFF	TGTGCCAGCAGTGAAAGCGGCGGGGTAGCCCCCTACAATGAGCAGTTCTTC
TRBJ1-5	.	TRBD1	TRBV10-2	CASRPGQGAKQPQHF	TGCGCCAGCAGACCCGGACAGGGGGCGAAACAGCCCCAGCATTTT
TRBJ2-5	few	.	TRBV7-6	CASSRDGQETQYF	TGTGCCAGCAGCCGCGACGGGCAAGAGACCCAGTACTTC
TRBJ1-2	.	.	TRBV19	CASSIPPGGVEGYTF	TGTGCCAGTAGTATACCCCCGGGAGGGGTCGAGGGCTACACCTTC
TRBJ2-5	.	TRBD1	TRBV6-5	CASSPPGQGQETQYF	TGTGCCAGCAGTCCCCCGGGACAGGGGCAAGAGACCCAGTACTTC
TRBJ2-4	.	.	TRBV4-2	CASTEDRTLAKNIQYF	TGTGCCAGCACCGAAGACAGGACACTAGCCAAAAACATTCAGTACTTC
TRBJ2-1	.	.	TRBV4-3	CASSQELAGFSYNEQFF	TGCGCCAGCAGCCAAGAGCTTGCGGGCTTCTCCTACAATGAGCAGTTCTTC
TRBJ2-1	.	TRBD2	TRBV19	CASMPLAVSSYNEQFF	TGTGCCAGTATGCCCCTAGCGGTAAGCTCCTACAATGAGCAGTTCTTC
TRBJ2-7	.	.	TRBV28	CASSWQGSYEQYF	TGTGCCAGCAGTTGGCAGGGTTCCTACGAGCAGTACTTC
TRBJ2-1	.	TRBD2	TRBV27	CASRLAGGSYNEQFF	TGTGCCAGCAGGCTAGCGGGAGGTTCCTACAATGAGCAGTTCTTC
TRBJ1-4	.	TRBD1	TRBV27	CASSTLDRGTANEKLFF	TGTGCCAGCAGTACTCTGGACAGGGGTACGGCTAATGAAAAACTGTTTTTT
TRBJ2-2	.	TRBD2	TRBV7-9	CASSPRETGGTGELFF	TGTGCCAGCAGCCCGCGGGAGACGGGGGGGACCGGGGAGCTGTTTTTT
TRBJ2-7	.	.	TRBV27	CASSFGAGEQYF	TGTGCCAGCAGTTTCGGGGCGGGGGAGCAGTACTTC
TRBJ2-1	.	TRBD1	TRBV5-4	CASSVGQGADNEQFF	TGTGCCAGCAGCGTCGGACAGGGGGCGGACAATGAGCAGTTCTTC
TRBJ2-3	.	TRBD2	TRBV7-9	CASSSHPSGRAWNTQYF	TGTGCCAGCAGCTCCCACCCAAGCGGGAGGGCTTGGAATACGCAGTATTTT
TRBJ1-2	hyperexpanded	.	TRBV27	CASSLMGGANYGYTF	TGTGCCAGCAGTTTAATGGGGGGGGCGAACTATGGCTACACCTTC
TRBJ1-3	medium-sized	TRBD1	TRBV9	CASSEGTGDTIYF	TGTGCCAGCAGCGAGGGAACAGGGGACACCATATATTTT
TRBJ1-1	few	.	TRBV7-2	CASSWSGSTEAFF	TGTGCCAGCAGCTGGTCCGGGAGCACTGAAGCTTTCTTT
TRBJ2-7	once	TRBD1	TRBV28	CASTYPGQGSYEQYF	TGTGCCAGCACTTATCCGGGACAGGGCTCCTACGAGCAGTACTTC
TRBJ2-1	once	TRBD2	TRBV9	CASSVGGGSYNEQFF	TGTGCCAGCAGCGTCGGGGGAGGGTCCTACAATGAGCAGTTCTTC
TRBJ2-4	.	TRBD1	TRBV2	CASSEVQGNIQYF	TGTGCCAGCAGTGAAGTACAGGGGAACATTCAGTACTTC
TRBJ1-5	.	.	TRBV4-2	CASSQDKHFRGPQHF	TGTGCCAGCAGCCAAGACAAGCATTTCCGGGGGCCCCAGCATTTT
TRBJ2-5	.	TRBD1	TRBV11-2	CASSPLGTVEETQYF	TGTGCCAGCAGCCCCCTGGGGACAGTTGAAGAGACCCAGTACTTC
TRBJ2-1	.	.	TRBV11-2	CASSPHTSLSYNEQFF	TGTGCCAGCAGCCCCCACACCTCCCTCTCCTACAATGAGCAGTTCTTC
TRBJ1-4	.	.	TRBV7-9	CASSSQTGGKEKLFF	TGTGCCAGCAGCTCCCAGACAGGCGGAAAAGAAAAACTGTTTTTT
TRBJ2-3	.	TRBD2	TRBV7-9	CASSLRLAGVVTDTQYF	TGTGCCAGCAGCTTACGCCTAGCGGGGGTGGTGACAGATACGCAGTATTTT
TRBJ1-2	.	TRBD1	TRBV29-1	CSVPTGHGYTF	TGCAGCGTTCCGACAGGGCATGGCTACACCTTC
TRBJ2-7	few	.	TRBV7-9	CASSLLTGQYF	TGTGCCAGCAGCCTTCTAACGGGGCAGTACTTC
TRBJ1-5	.	.	TRBV10-2	CASSESGARFAQPQHF	TGCGCCAGCAGTGAGTCAGGGGCGAGGTTCGCTCAGCCCCAGCATTTT
TRBJ2-2	.	.	TRBV6-1	CASSERGWVATGELFF	TGTGCCAGCAGTGAAAGGGGGTGGGTCGCGACCGGGGAGCTGTTTTTT
TRBJ2-4	.	.	TRBV27	CASSQGLSGNIQYF	TGTGCCAGCAGCCAGGGCCTGAGTGGAAACATTCAGTACTTC
TRBJ1-5	few	.	TRBV28	CASSLDAGQPQHF	TGTGCCAGCAGTTTGGATGCGGGTCAGCCCCAGCATTTT
TRBJ2-1	.	TRBD2	TRBV4-3	CASSQEGLSGVSYNEQFF	TGCGCCAGCAGCCAAGAGGGGCTTAGCGGGGTCTCCTACAATGAGCAGTTCTTC
TRBJ1-1	.	.	TRBV4-2	CASSQDRSQMNTEAFF	TGTGCCAGCAGCCAAGATAGGAGCCAGATGAACACTGAAGCTTTCTTT
TRBJ2-7	few	.	TRBV27	CASSLSGQLYEQYF	TGTGCCAGCAGTTTAAGCGGACAGCTTTACGAGCAGTACTTC
TRBJ1-6	once	.	TRBV7-2	CASSLEGQVYNSPLHF	TGTGCCAGCAGCTTAGAAGGCCAGGTCTATAATTCACCCCTCCACTTT
TRBJ2-5	.	TRBD2	TRBV6-1	CASRELGGLRFGETQYF	TGTGCCAGCAGAGAATTGGGGGGGTTGCGTTTCGGGGAGACCCAGTACTTC
TRBJ1-1	.	.	TRBV4-2	CASRGGGGMVTEAFF	TGTGCCAGCAGGGGAGGGGGGGGCATGGTCACTGAAGCTTTCTTT
TRBJ1-1	few	.	TRBV4-1	CASSPGHGFHSNTEAFF	TGCGCCAGCAGCCCAGGACATGGCTTCCACTCGAACACTGAAGCTTTCTTT